This T cell receptor beta chain was sequenced during a study of breast tumors, draining lymph nodes, adjacent tissues. One entry per CDR3 protein results from TCRdb running MiXCR on the multiplex PCR reads. The repertoire has about 130,000 distinct CDR3 sequences, about 20% of them found once; the top ten carry about 3.7%. Samples came from axillary lymph nodes draining the breast cancer. The V end lost 4 bases, the J end lost 5 bases, and 14 bases lay between the germline ends. This CDR3 is built from 14 residues. Germline assignment: CDR1 MNHEY and CDR2 SMNVEV (reference sequence). This clonotype was found many times.

The V gene is TRBV27, the J gene TRBJ2-5, with D tentatively TRBD2 (6 bases). This sequence originates from a female donor with breast cancer. Some clones in this sample may be carry-over from other donors' samples. The sequencing input was axillary lymph node tissue. The CDR3 nucleotides read TGTGCCAGCAGTTCACACCGGGGGAGCGAGACCCAGTACTTC. Its translation is CASSSHRGSETQYF.